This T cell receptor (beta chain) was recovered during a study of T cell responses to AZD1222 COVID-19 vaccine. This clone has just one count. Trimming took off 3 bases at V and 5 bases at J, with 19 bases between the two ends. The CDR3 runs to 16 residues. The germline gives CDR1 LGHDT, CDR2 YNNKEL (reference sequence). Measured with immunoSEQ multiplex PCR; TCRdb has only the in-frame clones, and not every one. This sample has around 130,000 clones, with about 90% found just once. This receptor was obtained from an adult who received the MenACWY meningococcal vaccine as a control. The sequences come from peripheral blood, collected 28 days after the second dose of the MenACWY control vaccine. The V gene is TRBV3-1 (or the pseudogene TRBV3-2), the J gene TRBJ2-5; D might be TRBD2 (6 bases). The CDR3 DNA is TGTGCCAGCAGCCAGAGGGCGGGACTCACGGCGGAGACCCAGTACTTC. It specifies CASSQRAGLTAETQYF.